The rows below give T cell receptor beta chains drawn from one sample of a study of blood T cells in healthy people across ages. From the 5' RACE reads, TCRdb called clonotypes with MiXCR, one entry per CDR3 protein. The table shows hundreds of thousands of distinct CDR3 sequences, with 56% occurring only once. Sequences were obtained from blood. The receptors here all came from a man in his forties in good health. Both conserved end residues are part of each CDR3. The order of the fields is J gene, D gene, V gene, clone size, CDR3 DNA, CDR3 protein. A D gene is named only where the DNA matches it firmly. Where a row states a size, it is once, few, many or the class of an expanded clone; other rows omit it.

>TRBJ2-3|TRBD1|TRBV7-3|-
TGTGCCAGCAGGCGCGGGACAGGCCGCACAGATACGCAGTATTTT
CASRRGTGRTDTQYF
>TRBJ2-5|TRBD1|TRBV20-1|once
TGCAGTGCTAGTCCACAGGGTGGACAGGGACAAGAGACCCAGTACTTC
CSASPQGGQGQETQYF
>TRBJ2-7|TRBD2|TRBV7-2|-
TGTGCCAGCAGCTTAGGTTTGCCAGGCGGGAGTGGCTACGAGCAGTACTTC
CASSLGLPGGSGYEQYF
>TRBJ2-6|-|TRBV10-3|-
TGTGCCATCAATCCGAGTTCTGGGGCCAACGTCCTGACTTTC
CAINPSSGANVLTF
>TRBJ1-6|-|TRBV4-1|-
TGCGCCAGCAGCCAAGATGGCGACAGCTCGTTGAATTCACCCCTCCACTTT
CASSQDGDSSLNSPLHF
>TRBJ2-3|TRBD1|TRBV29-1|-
TGCAGCCTAGGAGACAGGGTAGGCACAGATACGCAGTATTTT
CSLGDRVGTDTQYF
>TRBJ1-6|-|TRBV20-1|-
TGCAGTGCCACGCGCGAGCGTCTGGGGGCCCATAATTCACCCCTCCACTTT
CSATRERLGAHNSPLHF
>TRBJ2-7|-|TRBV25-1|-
TGTGCCAGCAGTGATACACGGAGTTCCTACGAGCAGTACTTC
CASSDTRSSYEQYF
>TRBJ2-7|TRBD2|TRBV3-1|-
TGTGCCAGCAGCCCGACTAGCGGGGACTCCTACGAGCAGTACTTC
CASSPTSGDSYEQYF
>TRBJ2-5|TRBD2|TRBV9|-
TGTGCCAGCAGCGTAAATCTAGCGGGGGCTCAAGAGACCCAGTACTTC
CASSVNLAGAQETQYF
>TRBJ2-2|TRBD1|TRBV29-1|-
TGCAGCGTTGTGACAGGGGGGACCGGGGAGCTGTTTTTT
CSVVTGGTGELFF
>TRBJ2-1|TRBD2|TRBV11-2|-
TGTGCCAGCAGTCGGGAGGGGGGCGCGAATGAGCAGTTCTTC
CASSREGGANEQFF
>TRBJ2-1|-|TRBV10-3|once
TGTGCCACTTCGGGACTCCACAATGAGCAGTTCTTC
CATSGLHNEQFF
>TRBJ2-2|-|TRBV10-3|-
TGTGCCATCAGTGAGGGGGGCGCGACCGGGGAGCTGTTTTTT
CAISEGGATGELFF
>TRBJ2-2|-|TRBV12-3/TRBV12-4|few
TGTGCCAGCAGTTTATTTACAGGCAACACCGGGGAGCTGTTTTTT
CASSLFTGNTGELFF
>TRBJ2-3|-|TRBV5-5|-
TGTGCCAGCAGCTTGTCTCCCCTAAGCACAGATACGCAGTATTTT
CASSLSPLSTDTQYF
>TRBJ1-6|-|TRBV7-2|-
TGTGCCAGCAGCTTAGGTCCTCGGATCTATAATTCACCCCTCCACTTT
CASSLGPRIYNSPLHF
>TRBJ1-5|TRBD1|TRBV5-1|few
TGCGCCAGCAGCTTGGGACAGGGACACAATCAGCCCCAGCATTTT
CASSLGQGHNQPQHF
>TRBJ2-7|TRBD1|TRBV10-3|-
TGTGCCTCGAAACCGGGACAGGTGTCCTACGAGCAGTACTTC
CASKPGQVSYEQYF
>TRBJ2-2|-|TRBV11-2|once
TGTGCCAGCAGCTTAGCCCCCGCGAACACCGGGGAGCTGTTTTTT
CASSLAPANTGELFF
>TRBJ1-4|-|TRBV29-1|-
TGCAGCGCCTCTCAGTGGGAAAAACTGTTTTTT
CSASQWEKLFF
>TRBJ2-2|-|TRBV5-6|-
TGTGCCAGCAGCTGGCGGGGGCGACCGAACACCGGGGAGCTGTTTTTT
CASSWRGRPNTGELFF
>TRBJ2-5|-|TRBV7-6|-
TGTGCCAGCAGCTTAGCCGTCGGGCAGGGAAGGGAGACCCAGTACTTC
CASSLAVGQGRETQYF
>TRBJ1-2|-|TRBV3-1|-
TGTGCCAGCAGCCAAGAGTTGGCCTATGGCTACACCTTC
CASSQELAYGYTF
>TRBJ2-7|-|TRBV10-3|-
TGTGCCATCAGTGAGTCTCAGGGGAACTACGAGCAGTACTTC
CAISESQGNYEQYF
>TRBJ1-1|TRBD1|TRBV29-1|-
TGCAGCGTTCAACAGGGGGCGCGGGCGGTGAACACTGAAGCTTTCTTT
CSVQQGARAVNTEAFF
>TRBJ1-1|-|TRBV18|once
TGTGCCAGCTCACCAAGCCCGGGGTACGACACTGAAGCTTTCTTT
CASSPSPGYDTEAFF
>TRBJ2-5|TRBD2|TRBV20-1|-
TGCAGTGCTAGAGGGGCCGGGACTAGCGGGGGAAGAGAGACCCAGTACTTC
CSARGAGTSGGRETQYF
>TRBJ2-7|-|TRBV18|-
TGTGCCAGCGCACCCGACAGCTACGAGCAGTACTTC
CASAPDSYEQYF
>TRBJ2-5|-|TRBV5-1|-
TGCGCCAGCAGCTTGGAAGGAGGCGTACCGGAGACCCAGTACTTC
CASSLEGGVPETQYF
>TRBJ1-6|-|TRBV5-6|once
TGTGCCAGCAGCTTGGAAGATAATTCACCCCTCCACTTT
CASSLEDNSPLHF
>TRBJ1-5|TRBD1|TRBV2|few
TGTGCCAGCAATCGAGGGACAGGGGATCATCAGCCCCAGCATTTT
CASNRGTGDHQPQHF
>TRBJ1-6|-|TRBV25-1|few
TGTGCCAGCAGTGAATCAGGGGATTCACCCCTCCACTTT
CASSESGDSPLHF
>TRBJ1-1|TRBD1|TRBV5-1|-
TGCGCCAGCAGCCCGCAATGGACAGGAAACACTGAAGCTTTCTTT
CASSPQWTGNTEAFF
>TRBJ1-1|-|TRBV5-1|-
TGCGCCAGCAGCCTCAGGCCGGGGGCGAACACTGAAGCTTTCTTT
CASSLRPGANTEAFF
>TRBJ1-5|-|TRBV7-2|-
TGTGCCAGCAGGATTGACAATTTTCACAATCAGCCCCAGCATTTT
CASRIDNFHNQPQHF